Each of the 32 T cell receptor beta chains below was sequenced from the same sample in a study of human T cells and chemical hapten exposure. Each CDR3 protein is one row after TCRdb ran MiXCR on the RACE reads. The profile covers under 450,000 distinct CDR3 sequences, with about 6% appearing a single time and under 7% taken by the ten largest. Time point defined: patch test 2, 6 weeks after DPC sensitization. Treatment given: therapeutic diphenylcyclopropenone sensitization with weekly scalp DPC. The sequences come from whole blood, collected in connection with sensitization to the hapten diphenylcyclopropenone (DPC). The receptor source for this set is a woman aged 18-29 years with alopecia areata. Some clones in this sample may be carry-over from other donors' samples.

The chain uses TRBV12-3 or TRBV12-4 and TRBJ2-6; 8 positions match TRBD1. After removal of 7 bases from V and 2 bases from J, the junction contained 4 bases not matched to a gene. This CDR3 spans 15 amino acids. The CDR3 loop is CASTRTGTGANVLTF. CDR3 sequence (DNA): TGTGCCAGCACCCGGACAGGGACTGGGGCCAACGTCCTGACTTTC.

This clonotype came up many times. The V and J genes are TRBV24-1 and TRBJ2-2; D possibly corresponds to TRBD2 (7 bases). CDR3 length equals 14 residues. Trimming shortened V by 9 bases and J by 1 base, and 11 bases separated the two germline ends. CDR1 is KGHDR and CDR2 is SFDVKD in the germline V gene. CDR3 amino acids: CATGGGQNTGELFF. The CDR3 nucleotides are TGTGCCACCGGCGGGGGACAGAACACCGGGGAGCTGTTTTTT.

This rearrangement joins TRBV7-2 to TRBJ2-3; D not resolved. The J call is doubtful: the DNA matches TRBJ1-5 better. The CDR3 runs to 17 residues. Germline V gene data show CDR1 as SGHTA and CDR2 as FQGNSA. The chain's CDR3 is CASSSPTSGYTTDTQHF. CDR3 coding DNA: TGTGCCAGCAGCTCCCCTACTAGCGGGTATACCACAGATACGCAGCATTTT.

The chain couples TRBV12-3 or TRBV12-4 to TRBJ1-2; weak D call: TRBD1 (6 bases). The CDR3 is 17 amino acids. Trimming shortened V by 1 base and J by 4 bases, and 19 bases separated the two germline ends. The CDR3 nucleotides read TGTGCCAGCAGTTTAGACGGAGGGGGGCTCTCTGGCTATGGCTACACCTTC. It specifies CASSLDGGGLSGYGYTF.

This clonotype was seen many times. The chain has TRBV4-2 and TRBJ1-2; no clear D. V was clipped by 1 base and J by 4 bases, with 13 bases between them. The germline gives CDR1 LGHNA, CDR2 YNFKEQ. The CDR3 loop spans 15 amino acids. The CDR3 protein is CASSQGEILTYGYTF. The CDR3 coding sequence is TGTGCCAGCAGCCAAGGAGAAATTTTGACCTATGGCTACACCTTC.

CDR3 amino acids: CASLLAGAGLQETQYF. The CDR3 bases are TGTGCTAGCCTACTGGCGGGGGCGGGACTACAAGAGACCCAGTACTTC. The chain recombines TRBV12-5 with TRBJ2-5, with D possibly TRBD2 on 7 matching bases. The ends were cut back, 9 bases at V and 2 bases at J, with 22 bases in the middle. Germline CDR1 is LGHNT and CDR2 is FRNRAP. CDR3 size: 16 residues.

This clonotype was counted many times. The chain couples TRBV6-1 to TRBJ2-2, with D tentatively TRBD1 (5 bases). Germline loops: CDR1 MNHNS, CDR2 SASEGT. The CDR3 has 14 amino acids. The germline V and J ends were trimmed by 6 bases and 0 bases, with 8 bases remaining between them. CDR3 DNA sequence: TGTGCCAGCAGGGACATTGCGAACACCGGGGAGCTGTTTTTT. This sequence encodes CASRDIANTGELFF.

In its sample, this clonotype was seen many times. The J gene is TRBJ1-1, the V gene TRBV18; tentative D call: TRBD1 (6 bases). Deletions cut 3 bases from V and 1 base from J, with 18 bases between. The germline gives CDR1 KGHSH, CDR2 LQKENI. The CDR3 runs 17 residues. The chain's CDR3 is CASSPTGRGRGNTEAFF. CDR3 bases: TGTGCCAGCTCACCGACCGGGCGTGGCAGGGGGAACACTGAAGCTTTCTTT.

As for this clonotype: It may be a read error: a sequence one base away is much more abundant. V usage is TRBV18 and J usage is TRBJ1-6, with D perhaps TRBD1 (5 bases). Germline CDR1 and CDR2: KGHSH and LQKENI. The V end lost 3 bases, the J end lost 8 bases, and 26 bases lay between the germline ends. The length of the CDR3 is 19 residues. CDR3 DNA sequence: TGTGCCAGCTCACCGATCACCCCAGGGCAATGGGGTATAGATTCACCCCTCCACTTT. The encoded protein is CASSPITPGQWGIDSPLHF.

CDR3 in amino acids: CASLQAGEQFF. CDR3 DNA sequence: TGTGCCAGCCTACAAGCGGGCGAGCAGTTCTTC. The rearrangement links TRBV12-3 or TRBV12-4 to TRBJ2-1; D perhaps matches TRBD2 (6 bases). The CDR3 runs to 11 residues. Trimming left V 8 bases short and J 10 bases short, with 12 bases between.

This clonotype showed up many times. V is TRBV10-3 and J is TRBJ1-6; TRBD1 is a possible D gene (6 bases). This CDR3 contains 17 residues. Germline CDR1 is ENHRY and CDR2 is SYGVKD. Trimming took 0 bases from V and 3 from J, leaving 12 bases between them. CDR3 residues: CAISESGRGGYNSPLHF. The CDR3 DNA reads TGTGCCATCAGTGAGTCGGGCAGGGGAGGCTATAATTCACCCCTCCACTTT.

This clonotype was recorded a few times. The chain joins TRBV7-3 to TRBJ2-3, with D perhaps matching TRBD2 (6 bases). The CDR3 is 17 amino acids. CDR1 is SGHTA and CDR2 is FQGTGA in the germline V gene. Between the trimmed V and J ends, which lost 5 bases and 1 base, there was a span of 19 bases. The CDR3 here is CASSDSARGTGTDTQYF. The CDR3 coding sequence is TGTGCCAGCAGCGATTCTGCGCGTGGGACTGGCACAGATACGCAGTATTTT.

This clonotype has at least ten counts. The CDR3 nucleotides read TGTGCCAGCTCACCACCCCGGACAGGGAGACGAACAGATACGCAGTATTTT. Amino acids: CASSPPRTGRRTDTQYF. The chain couples TRBV18 to TRBJ2-3, with 8 positions matching TRBD1. V dropped 0 bases and J dropped 3; count of bases not matched to a gene: 8. The CDR3 runs 17 residues. Germline CDR1 reads KGHSH; CDR2 reads LQKENI.

This clonotype was recorded many times. The V call is TRBV9, the J call TRBJ2-2; D remains unclear. The CDR3 has 15 amino acids. The V end lost 3 bases, the J end lost 2 bases, and 11 bases lay between the germline ends. Germline lookup yields CDR1 SGDLS and CDR2 YYNGEE. DNA of the CDR3: TGTGCCAGCAGCGGACGGACGGAAAACACCGGGGAGCTGTTTTTT. The encoded protein is CASSGRTENTGELFF. The full variable domain, its missing parts supplied by reference TRBV9 and TRBJ2-2, is DSGVTQTPKHLITATGQRVTLRCSPRSGDLSVYWYQQSLDQGLQFLIQYYNGEERAKGNILERFSAQQFPDLHSELNLSSLELGDSALYFCASSGRTENTGELFFGEGSRLTVL.

This clonotype was found many times. Here the CDR3 reads CASSLAGLVTDTQYF. The CDR3 region has the DNA TGCGCCAGCAGCTTGGCCGGACTAGTAACAGATACGCAGTATTTT. The genes are TRBV5-1 and TRBJ2-3; 7 nucleotides align to TRBD2. V trimming: 0 bases; J trimming: 3 bases; junction bases outside the gene matches: 4. Germline values: CDR1 SGHRS, CDR2 YFSETQ. CDR3 length equals 15 residues. Looking up the rest from reference TRBV5-1 and TRBJ2-3 gives the full variable domain: KAGVTQTPRYLIKTRGQQVTLSCSPISGHRSVSWYQQTPGQGLQFLFEYFSETQRNKGNFPGRFSGRQFSNSRSEMNVSTLELGDSALYLCASSLAGLVTDTQYFGPGTRLTVL.

This clonotype was detected ten times or more. This chain links TRBV12-3 or TRBV12-4 with TRBJ2-5; TRBD1 might be the D (7 bases). The CDR3 contains 14 residues. The V and J ends lost 5 bases and 1 base respectively, with 11 bases between them. CDR3 residues: CASSRGTVQETQYF. Written as DNA, the CDR3 is TGTGCCAGCAGTCGCGGGACAGTCCAAGAGACCCAGTACTTC.

This clonotype was counted a few times. CDR3 in amino acids: CASTPGTAQETQYF. In DNA, the CDR3 is TGTGCCAGCACCCCCGGGACGGCCCAAGAGACCCAGTACTTC. The rearrangement links TRBV28 to TRBJ2-5; D is tentatively TRBD1 or TRBD2 (5 bases each). V was pared by 7 bases and J by 1 base, with 13 bases between. Germline CDR1 reads MDHEN; CDR2 reads SYDVKM. The CDR3 loop spans 14 amino acids.

The chain has TRBV28 and TRBJ1-6; D is undetermined. V was clipped by 4 bases and J by 11 bases, with 9 bases between them. The CDR3 contains 12 residues. The germline CDR1 and CDR2 sequences are MDHEN and SYDVKM. The CDR3 sequence: CASSSLTAPLHF. Here the CDR3 DNA reads TGTGCCAGCAGTTCCCTCACTGCACCCCTCCACTTT.

The chain recombines TRBV5-5 with TRBJ1-1; D may be TRBD1 (5 bases). V dropped 2 bases and J dropped 2 bases, with 10 bases sitting between them. The CDR3 is made up of 14 amino acids. CDR1 SGHKS and CDR2 YYEKEE come from the germline V gene (reference sequence). The CDR3 nucleotides are TGTGCCAGCAGCTTCTTCGACAGCAACACTGAAGCTTTCTTT. Protein product: CASSFFDSNTEAFF.

This clonotype came up a few times. The chain links TRBV20-1 to TRBJ1-6, with 7 bases lining up with TRBD1. The CDR3 consists of 12 residues. Trimming took 6 bases from V and 9 from J; bases not matched to a gene: 5. Germline CDR1 reads DFQATT; CDR2 reads SNEGSKA (reference sequence). The CDR3 coding sequence is TGCAGTGCCACGACAGGGCGTTCACCCCTCCACTTT. It is translated as CSATTGRSPLHF.

This clonotype was observed at least ten times. The rearrangement uses TRBV20-1 and TRBJ1-2, with D uncertain. There are 12 residues in the CDR3. The germline V gene has CDR1 DFQATT and CDR2 SNEGSKA (reference sequence). The CDR3 nucleotides read TGCAGCAAAATCAAGGGAGACTATGGCTACACCTTC. Protein: CSKIKGDYGYTF.

Only a few counts were recorded for this clonotype. As DNA, the CDR3 is TGTGCCAGCAGTCGCACCGGGGCCGCGAGGACCCAGTACTTC. Amino acid sequence: CASSRTGAARTQYF. The chain has TRBV6-2 or TRBV6-3 and TRBJ2-5; tentatively, D is TRBD1 or TRBD2 (5 bases each). CDR3 length: 14 amino acids. Trimming shortened V by 5 bases and J by 7 bases, and 17 bases separated the two germline ends. The germline gives CDR1 MNHEY, CDR2 SVGEGT.

This clonotype was seen a handful of times. The rearrangement uses TRBV6-5 and TRBJ2-1, with TRBD1 matching over 11 bases. The J segment lost 4 bases and the V segment lost 5 bases, leaving 7 bases of the junction unmatched. Looked up from germline, CDR1 is MNHEY and CDR2 is SVGAGI. This CDR3 has 16 residues. The CDR3 loop reads CASSEGTGGVYNEQFF. CDR3 coding DNA: TGTGCCAGCAGTGAAGGGACAGGGGGAGTGTACAATGAGCAGTTCTTC.

This clonotype was counted at least ten times. This rearrangement joins TRBV20-1 to TRBJ1-5; no firm D call. V lost 0 bases, J lost 4 bases, and 7 bases lay in between. CDR3 length equals 13 residues. CDR1 is DFQATT and CDR2 is SNEGSKA in the germline V gene (reference sequence). CDR3 sequence (DNA): TGCAGTGCTAGAGATCGTCCTAATCAGCCCCAGCATTTT. Its protein product is CSARDRPNQPQHF.

This clonotype was observed at least ten times. The genes are TRBV6-5 and TRBJ2-5; no firm D call. Germline loops: CDR1 MNHEY, CDR2 SVGAGI. Trimming shortened V by 0 bases and J by 2 bases, and 7 bases separated the two germline ends. This CDR3 has 14 amino acids. The CDR3 here is CASSYSSRQETQYF. The CDR3 nucleotides read TGTGCCAGCAGTTACTCGTCGAGACAAGAGACCCAGTACTTC.

This clonotype was recorded at least ten times. This chain uses TRBV4-3 with TRBJ1-2, with D maybe TRBD1 (5 bases). Germline V gene data show CDR1 as LGHNA and CDR2 as YSLEER. The CDR3 extends over 15 amino acids. V was cut by 0 bases and J by 5 bases, with 13 bases left in between. The CDR3 DNA reads TGCGCCAGCAGCCAAGATCCCAGGGTCGGATATGGCTACACCTTC. This gives the protein CASSQDPRVGYGYTF.

This clonotype was seen more than once but under ten times. The chain couples TRBV7-3 to TRBJ1-3; no clear D. The CDR3 has 13 amino acids. Trimming shortened V by 5 bases and J by 4 bases, and 9 bases separated the two germline ends. Germline loops: CDR1 SGHTA, CDR2 FQGTGA. The CDR3 reads CASSQARGNTIYF. The CDR3 nucleotides read TGTGCCAGCAGCCAGGCCCGGGGAAACACCATATATTTT. The full variable domain, in which reference TRBV7-3 and TRBJ1-3 provide the parts outside the CDR3, is GAGVSQTPSNKVTEKGKYVELRCDPISGHTALYWYRQSLGQGPEFLIYFQGTGAADDSGLPNDRFFAVRPEGSVSTLKIQRTERGDSAVYLCASSQARGNTIYFGEGSWLTVV.

This clonotype has only a few counts. The chain combines TRBV6-2 or TRBV6-3 with TRBJ1-1; TRBD1 matches 9 bases. V trimming: 4 bases; J trimming: 5 bases; junction bases outside the gene matches: 8. Germline CDR1 MNHEY, CDR2 SVGEGT. The CDR3 sequence is 15 residues long. Written as DNA, the CDR3 is TGTGCCAGCAGTTCACTGACAGGGGGAGCGACTGAAGCTTTCTTT. This translates into CASSSLTGGATEAFF.

In this sample, this clonotype turned up many times. This chain connects TRBV21-1 to TRBJ1-2; the table assigns TRBD1, which was not confirmed against the DNA. TRBV21-1 is a documented pseudogene. This CDR3 has 13 amino acids. In DNA form, the CDR3 reads TGTGCAGGGACAGAGATTTCTAGCTATGGCTACACCTTC. This codes for CAGTEISSYGYTF.

In its sample, this clonotype was seen a few times. The gene calls are TRBV6-2 or TRBV6-3 and TRBJ1-5; D perhaps matches TRBD1 (5 bases). The CDR3 has 16 residues. Germline CDR1 MNHEY, CDR2 SVGEGT. V lost 2 bases to trimming and J lost 7 bases, with 18 bases between them. CDR3 nucleotide sequence: TGTGCCAGCAGTTACCGGCAGGGTAAGGTTAACCAGCCCCAGCATTTT. Translation: CASSYRQGKVNQPQHF.

In this sample, this clonotype turned up many times. CDR3 DNA: TGTGCCAGTTCAAAGGAGGGAGGAAACACCATATATTTT. Residues: CASSKEGGNTIYF. The chain recombines TRBV6-5 with TRBJ1-3; D gene unclear. Germline loops: CDR1 MNHEY, CDR2 SVGAGI. Trimming took 9 bases from V and 4 from J, leaving 13 bases between them. The CDR3 loop spans 13 amino acids.

This clonotype came up many times. The rearrangement joins TRBV6-5 to TRBJ1-4; maybe TRBD1 (6 bases). The germline gives CDR1 MNHEY, CDR2 SVGAGI. The V end lost 6 bases, the J end lost 5 bases, and 16 bases lay between the germline ends. The CDR3 is made up of 15 amino acids. The CDR3 nucleotides are TGTGCCAGCAGGATAGCAGGGGTAGGAAATGAAAAACTGTTTTTT. It codes for CASRIAGVGNEKLFF.